This TCR beta chain stems from a study of cytomegalovirus exposure and HLA in healthy donors. Study-level background: There were around 390 genotyped donors. Of these, roughly 84% fell in the genetic ancestry cluster associated with self-reported Caucasian donors.

The table lists this clone with a few counts. A multiplex PCR was run with 60 Vbeta primers and 13 Jbeta primers. Using immunoSEQ multiplex PCR, the repertoire was profiled, and TCRdb retains in-frame clones only, with some absent. The sample holds about 110,000 clones, around three quarters seen once. The CDR3 contains 15 residues. Germline V lookup: CDR1 SGDLS, CDR2 YYNGEE. Trimming took off 0 bases at V and 9 bases at J, with 16 bases between the two ends. The specimen was PBMCs. The rearrangement joins TRBV9 to TRBJ2-1, with a weak D call TRBD1 (6 bases). The sequence derives from a male donor in good health and CMV-seronegative. DNA for the CDR3: TGTGCCAGCAGCGTAGACAGGGCCGGGTACGGTGAGCAGTTCTTC. Its protein is CASSVDRAGYGEQFF. The full variable domain, rest sourced from reference TRBV9 and TRBJ2-1, is DSGVTQTPKHLITATGQRVTLRCSPRSGDLSVYWYQQSLDQGLQFLIQYYNGEERAKGNILERFSAQQFPDLHSELNLSSLELGDSALYFCASSVDRAGYGEQFFGPGTRLTVL.